The clone carrying this TCR beta chain came up a few times. Antigen: not known. Trimming took off 0 bases at V and 4 bases at J, with 10 bases between the two ends. The CDR3 loop spans 14 amino acids. Germline-derived CDR1 and CDR2 are SGDLS and YYNGEE. All of the isolated RNA was reverse transcribed, so expressed TCRB transcripts were sequenced. Only in-frame clones appear in the TCRdb table, and some are missing; sequencing was by immunoSEQ multiplex PCR. The sample records under 550,000 clones, about an eighth being singletons. The sample comes from a study of beta chain features in type 1 diabetes. General study findings and limits: Patients' naive, central memory and regulatory TCRB repertoires appeared more alike than those of healthy donors.

The sequence was obtained from a young woman in good health. J is TRBJ1-1 and V is TRBV9, with D unresolved. Sequencing input: naive CD4+ T cells from blood. The CDR3 protein is CASSVEVRATEAFF. The CDR3, as DNA: TGTGCCAGCAGCGTAGAGGTGCGCGCCACTGAAGCTTTCTTT.